What follows are 27 T cell receptor beta chains derived from one specimen sequenced in a study of control samples from healthy donors and cancer patients. Sequenced by immunoSEQ multiplex PCR; TCRdb stores in-frame clones only, minus some. The sample shows 63,000 or so clones, about nine tenths of them seen only once. The sequenced sample was PBMCs. The receptors shown here come from a man in his fifties or sixties with colorectal cancer.

The J gene is TRBJ1-1, the V gene TRBV7-9; 7 positions agree with TRBD1. J gave up 6 bases and V 5 bases, and 12 bases lay outside the gene matches. Germline CDR1 and CDR2: SEHNR and FQNEAQ (reference sequence). The CDR3 has 15 residues. The CDR3 region has the DNA TGTGCCAGCAGCGATAGACAGGGAACACAGTCTGAAGCTTTCTTT. The encoded protein is CASSDRQGTQSEAFF.

The chain links TRBV20-1 to TRBJ1-1; D is unresolved. CDR1 DFQATT and CDR2 SNEGSKA come from the germline V gene (reference sequence). The CDR3 is made up of 11 amino acids. V lost 6 bases and J lost 5, with 10 bases in between. The CDR3 nucleotides read TGCAGTGCCGAGGGTCGGACTGAAGCTTTCTTT. This sequence encodes CSAEGRTEAFF.

The V and J genes are TRBV14 and TRBJ2-1; no clear D gene. Trimming took 0 bases from V and 5 from J, leaving 8 bases between them. Germline CDR1 and CDR2: SGHDN and FVKESK. The CDR3 spans 14 residues. This CDR3 reads CASSQEYGDNEQFF. The CDR3 DNA reads TGTGCCAGCAGCCAAGAGTACGGAGACAATGAGCAGTTCTTC.

The chain recombines TRBV7-6 with TRBJ2-7, with a weak D call TRBD2 (5 bases). Germline values: CDR1 SGHVS, CDR2 FNYEAQ. This CDR3 contains 14 residues. Trimming removed 1 base from V and 5 bases from J, with 12 bases in between. CDR3 protein: CASSLVPSSNEQYF. DNA of the CDR3: TGTGCCAGCAGCTTAGTGCCTAGCAGCAACGAGCAGTACTTC.

The rearrangement links TRBV5-1 to TRBJ2-1, with 10 nucleotides matching TRBD1. This CDR3 spans 15 amino acids. Germline loops: CDR1 SGHRS, CDR2 YFSETQ. The junction had 9 bases not matched to a gene; V was cut back by 4 bases and J by 8 bases. The CDR3 bases are TGCGCCAGCAGCACTAGACAGGGGGCGTGGGATGAGCAGTTCTTC. Its translation is CASSTRQGAWDEQFF. The whole variable domain, remainder taken from reference TRBV5-1 and TRBJ2-1, is KAGVTQTPRYLIKTRGQQVTLSCSPISGHRSVSWYQQTPGQGLQFLFEYFSETQRNKGNFPGRFSGRQFSNSRSEMNVSTLELGDSALYLCASSTRQGAWDEQFFGPGTRLTVL.

The chain carries TRBV5-4 and TRBJ1-4; D call uncertain. CDR3 length: 13 residues. The germline V gene encodes CDR1 SGHNT and CDR2 YYREEE (reference sequence). V dropped 1 base and J dropped 8 bases, with 9 bases sitting between them. CDR3 coding DNA: TGTGCCAGCAGCTTGTTTTTGAGCGAAAAACTGTTTTTT. This sequence encodes CASSLFLSEKLFF.

DNA of the CDR3: TGCGCCAGCAGCTTGGTTGGCACAGATACGCAGTATTTT. Translating it yields CASSLVGTDTQYF. The V gene is TRBV5-1, the J gene TRBJ2-3, with D unresolved. Germline CDR1 SGHRS, CDR2 YFSETQ. The CDR3 extends over 13 amino acids. V was pared by 0 bases and J by 1 base, with 3 bases between.

The genes are TRBV4-2 and TRBJ2-5; 9 nucleotides match TRBD2. CDR3 length: 14 residues. Trimming at V came to 1 base and at J to 3 bases, leaving 0 bases not matched to a gene. Germline V gives CDR1 LGHNA, CDR2 YNFKEQ. CDR3 nucleotides: TGTGCCAGCAGCCAAGCTAGCGGGGAAGAGACCCAGTACTTC. It yields the protein CASSQASGEETQYF.

The V call is TRBV11-2, the J call TRBJ2-7; TRBD1 might be the D (5 bases). Germline V gene sequence: CDR1 SGHAT, CDR2 FQNNGV. There are 14 residues in the CDR3. Trimming cost V 2 bases and J 7 bases, with 15 bases left between them. CDR3 nucleotide sequence: TGTGCCAGCAGCTTACACCAAGTAGGGGAAGAGCAGTACTTC. Protein product: CASSLHQVGEEQYF.

The gene calls are TRBV27 and TRBJ2-5, with 10 bases lining up with TRBD2. The CDR3 covers 15 residues. V trimming: 6 bases; J trimming: 5 bases; junction bases outside the gene matches: 9. The germline V gene has CDR1 MNHEY and CDR2 SMNVEV (reference sequence). CDR3 nucleotide sequence: TGTGCCAGCAGGCTAGGACTAGCGGCCCCGGAGACCCAGTACTTC. This encodes CASRLGLAAPETQYF.

The rearrangement joins TRBV12-5 to TRBJ2-3; D call uncertain. This CDR3 contains 16 residues. Germline V gives CDR1 LGHNT, CDR2 FRNRAP. Deletions cut 4 bases from V and 0 bases from J, with 14 bases between. DNA for the CDR3: TGTGCTAGTGGTTGGGCGCTTGGGCAAAGCACAGATACGCAGTATTTT. Translation: CASGWALGQSTDTQYF.

CDR3 bases: TGTGCCAGCAGTCTCCTAGGGGTCAGGAATGAGCAGTTCTTC. Translated: CASSLLGVRNEQFF. The V and J genes are TRBV2 and TRBJ2-1, with D possibly being TRBD1 (5 bases). Germline V CDR1 and CDR2: SNHLY, FYNNEI. The V end was cut by 5 bases, the J end by 7 bases, with 15 bases between. This CDR3 has 14 residues.

J is TRBJ1-1 and V is TRBV4-1, with TRBD1 matching over 8 bases. CDR1 and CDR2 (germline): MGHRA, YSYEKL. V dropped 3 bases and J dropped 0; count of bases not matched to a gene: 3. This CDR3 region has 15 residues. The CDR3 here is CASSQRDRMNTEAFF. For the CDR3, the DNA is TGCGCCAGCAGCCAGCGGGACAGGATGAACACTGAAGCTTTCTTT.

As concerns this clone: Other DNA sequences within the sample encode an identical CDR3. The chain is built from TRBV18 and TRBJ2-1; 7 nucleotides match TRBD1. Germline-derived CDR1 and CDR2 are KGHSH and LQKENI. The CDR3 totals 13 residues. V lost 6 bases and J lost 6; bases outside the gene matches: 5. The CDR3 coding sequence is TGTGCCAGCTCCCTCGGGACAGCCAATGAGCAGTTCTTC. This sequence encodes CASSLGTANEQFF.

This clone was counted a single time. The chain couples TRBV5-1 to TRBJ2-6; TRBD1 matches 7 bases. V shed 4 bases and J 0 bases; nucleotides not matched to a gene: 7. Per germline, CDR1 SGHRS and CDR2 YFSETQ. CDR3 size: 17 residues. As DNA, the CDR3 is TGCGCCAGCAGCCCCATAAGGGACAGCTCTGGGGCCAACGTCCTGACTTTC. Its translation is CASSPIRDSSGANVLTF.

The chain is built from TRBV9 and TRBJ2-5; 9 nucleotides match TRBD2. Losses at the gene ends were 0 bases for V and 4 bases for J; bases not matched to a gene: 7. Germline assignment: CDR1 SGDLS and CDR2 YYNGEE. The CDR3 covers 16 residues. The CDR3 loop is CASSVGQAGGLETQYF. CDR3 DNA: TGTGCCAGCAGCGTAGGTCAAGCGGGGGGTTTAGAGACCCAGTACTTC.

V usage is TRBV12-3 or TRBV12-4 and J usage is TRBJ2-2; D call uncertain. V lost 7 bases and J 7 bases, leaving 13 bases between the germline ends. The CDR3 covers 13 residues. CDR3 in amino acids: CASTSPGDGELFF. DNA for the CDR3: TGTGCCAGCACCTCACCCGGAGACGGGGAGCTGTTTTTT.

The rearrangement links TRBV6-6 to TRBJ2-2; 9 positions match TRBD1. This CDR3 region has 15 residues. Per germline, CDR1 MNHNY and CDR2 SVGAGI (reference sequence). After removal of 0 bases from V and 7 bases from J, the junction contained 3 bases not matched to a gene. The CDR3 sequence: CASSYSQGAGGELFF. CDR3 nucleotide sequence: TGTGCCAGCAGTTACTCACAGGGGGCCGGCGGGGAGCTGTTTTTT.

The gene calls are TRBV27 and TRBJ1-1; D ambiguous. The CDR3 covers 13 residues. V gave up 5 bases and J gave up 6 bases, with 13 bases separating them. The germline CDR1 and CDR2 sequences are MNHEY and SMNVEV (reference sequence). CDR3 nucleotides: TGTGCCAGCAGTCCCCTCCACATACCTGAAGCTTTCTTT. Protein product: CASSPLHIPEAFF.

The CDR3 here is CASSVAGTADGELFF. The CDR3 DNA is TGTGCCAGCAGCGTAGCCGGGACAGCTGACGGGGAGCTGTTTTTT. This chain links TRBV9 with TRBJ2-2; 7 bases match TRBD1. CDR1 and CDR2 (germline): SGDLS, YYNGEE. Trimming took 0 bases from V and 7 from J; bases not matched to a gene: 6. CDR3 size: 15 residues.

The J gene is TRBJ2-3, the V gene TRBV19; 8 bases map to TRBD2. The trim removed 1 base at V and 0 bases at J, leaving 3 bases unmatched. Germline-derived CDR1 and CDR2 are LNHDA and SQIVND (reference sequence). This CDR3 is built from 16 residues. The CDR3 spells CASSIGSSGSTDTQYF. Here the CDR3 DNA reads TGTGCCAGTAGTATAGGATCTAGCGGGAGCACAGATACGCAGTATTTT.

The V call is TRBV5-4, the J call TRBJ1-3; D is unclear. This CDR3 comprises 13 residues. Trimming removed 2 bases from V and 4 bases from J, with 7 bases in between. In germline, CDR1 is SGHNT, CDR2 YYREEE (reference sequence). The CDR3 nucleotides are TGTGCCAGCAGCTTTAGCTCCGGAAACACCATATATTTT. Translation: CASSFSSGNTIYF.

The chain recombines TRBV3-1 (or the pseudogene TRBV3-2) with TRBJ1-6, with TRBD1 as a possible D gene (5 bases). Trimming left V 4 bases short and J 18 bases short, with 16 bases between. CDR3 length: 12 amino acids. Germline assignment: CDR1 LGHDT and CDR2 YNNKEL (reference sequence). CDR3 loop: CASSLPGTGHHF. Written as DNA, the CDR3 is TGTGCCAGCAGCCTTCCCGGGACCGGGCACCACTTT.

The V and J genes are TRBV5-6 and TRBJ2-5; TRBD2 aligns across 7 bases. Looked up from germline, CDR1 is SGHDT and CDR2 is YYEEEE. Losses at the gene ends were 5 bases for V and 2 bases for J; bases not matched to a gene: 12. The CDR3 totals 16 residues. CDR3 nucleotides: TGTGCCAGCAGTATACTTAGGGGACTACGACAAGAGACCCAGTACTTC. This gives the protein CASSILRGLRQETQYF.

The chain combines TRBV4-3 with TRBJ1-2, with D possibly TRBD1 on 5 matching bases. V was shortened by 0 bases and J by 4 bases, with 9 bases between the two germline ends. The CDR3 covers 14 residues. CDR1 and CDR2 (germline): LGHNA, YSLEER. The CDR3, as DNA: TGCGCCAGCAGCCAAGACAGGGACGGCTATGGCTACACCTTC. Its protein is CASSQDRDGYGYTF.

This chain joins TRBV19 and TRBJ2-1, with D perhaps TRBD2 (6 bases). Per germline, CDR1 LNHDA and CDR2 SQIVND (reference sequence). V lost 5 bases, J lost 8 bases, and 13 bases lay in between. The CDR3 has 13 amino acids. CDR3 DNA: TGTGCCAGTAGTGCCCGGGGGAAGGATGAGCAGTTCTTC. It codes for CASSARGKDEQFF.

This chain uses TRBV7-6 with TRBJ1-1; D is undetermined. The CDR3 consists of 14 residues. Germline V gene sequence: CDR1 SGHVS, CDR2 FNYEAQ. V was trimmed by 0 bases and J by 1 base, leaving 6 bases between them. For the CDR3, the DNA is TGTGCCAGCAGCTTAGCGCGTCAGAACACTGAAGCTTTCTTT. The encoded protein is CASSLARQNTEAFF.